The T cell receptor (beta chain) described here comes from a study of blood T cell repertoires in COVID-19. Study summary: The study drew acute and convalescent COVID-19 samples from the United States, Italy and Spain.

The authors' processing: Estimation of nucleated cell counts was performed using reference gene primer amplification. The method was immunoSEQ multiplex PCR; TCRdb's version includes in-frame clones alone and lacks a portion of them. That table supplies the V and J calls and clone size; D and trimming were determined from the DNA. The profile shows 150,000 or so clones, 70% to 80% of them singletons. Those enrolled in Seattle joined during active infection and were followed longitudinally afterward. Sequenced sample: peripheral blood. This TCR came from a woman aged 70 to 79 with COVID-19, enrolled during active disease.

DNA for the CDR3: TGTGCCAGCAGCCCGATCCTGGAAGGGGGCTACGAGCAGTACTTC. Protein sequence: CASSPILEGGYEQYF. The chain is built from TRBV5-5 and TRBJ2-7, with a tentative D call TRBD1 (6 bases). There are 15 residues in the CDR3. Between the trimmed V and J ends, which lost 4 bases and 3 bases, there was a span of 17 bases. CDR1 and CDR2 from the germline V gene are SGHKS and YYEKEE (reference sequence).